The present TCR beta chain was sequenced within a study of cytomegalovirus exposure and HLA in healthy donors. Study background: In a later analysis, the roughly 130 validation repertoires were reported to have used the same platform as the 550 to 850 first-cohort repertoires.

After removal of 2 bases from V and 2 bases from J, the junction contained 1 base not matched to a gene. CDR1 is KGHSH and CDR2 is LQKENI in the germline V gene. CDR3 length equals 14 residues. Remarks on this clone: Its antigen remains unknown.

The method was immunoSEQ multiplex PCR; TCRdb's version includes in-frame clones alone and lacks a portion of them. The sample yields about 150,000 clones, 75% to 90% seen once. Overall study results and limits: Under in vitro conditions, three CMV-associated chains were confirmed as specific for CMV antigens. There were some public TCRs occurring in many donors, but most TCR sequences were rare.

The receptor's source is a man aged 18 to 30 in good health and CMV-seropositive. The V call is TRBV18, the J call TRBJ2-5; 8 bases agree with TRBD1. The specimen was PBMCs. For the CDR3, the DNA is TGTGCCAGCTCACCAGGGACAGGTCAAGAGACCCAGTACTTC. This codes for CASSPGTGQETQYF.